These 28 T cell receptor beta chains came from one sample sequenced in a study of graft-versus-host responses after intestinal transplantation. Generated by immunoSEQ multiplex PCR, the TCRdb table keeps only in-frame clones and is missing some. The table includes approximately 8,700 clones, approximately 31% detected once. The material was alloreactive CD4+ T cells from a mixed lymphocyte reaction culture, obtained before intestinal transplant. The subset denotes: CFSE-low proliferating T cells sorted from roughly six-day pre-transplant mixed lymphocyte reaction (GvH or HvG direction). These receptors came from a human patient who received an intestinal transplant.

The J gene is TRBJ2-7, the V gene TRBV28, with D tentatively TRBD2 (7 bases). The germline V gene has CDR1 MDHEN and CDR2 SYDVKM. V gave up 4 bases and J gave up 1 base, with 17 bases separating them. CDR3 size: 16 residues. The DNA of the CDR3 is TGTGCCAGCAGTTCCCCGTTGGGAGGGGGTTCCTACGAGCAGTACTTC. It is translated as CASSSPLGGGSYEQYF.

This clone ranks as medium-sized (0.01 to 0.1%). The chain recombines TRBV4-2 with TRBJ2-5; 7 bases map to TRBD2. Germline CDR1 reads LGHNA; CDR2 reads YNFKEQ. The length of the CDR3 is 16 residues. V gave up 1 base and J gave up 2 bases; unmatched junction bases: 7. DNA of the CDR3: TGTGCCAGCAGCCAAGTACTCGCGGGAGTGCAAGAGACCCAGTACTTC. The encoded protein is CASSQVLAGVQETQYF.

This clone was detected a few times. V is TRBV6-5 and J is TRBJ1-5; D remains unclear. Germline loops: CDR1 MNHEY, CDR2 SVGAGI. The germline V and J ends were trimmed by 7 bases and 0 bases, with 10 bases remaining between them. CDR3 length equals 14 residues. The CDR3 bases are TGTGCCAGCAAAAAAACGGGTAGCAATCAGCCCCAGCATTTT. It is translated as CASKKTGSNQPQHF.

By its share, this clone is medium-sized. Other DNA sequences in the sample encode the same CDR3. The J gene is TRBJ1-1, the V gene TRBV18, with D perhaps matching TRBD1 (6 bases). The CDR3 has 14 amino acids. CDR1 is KGHSH, CDR2 LQKENI, per germline. The V end lost 4 bases, the J end lost 1 base, and 10 bases lay between the germline ends. The CDR3 loop reads CASSRRDTNTEAFF. The CDR3 region has the DNA TGTGCCAGCTCACGACGGGACACGAACACTGAAGCTTTCTTT.

The V gene is TRBV6-1, the J gene TRBJ2-2; 11 nucleotides align to TRBD2. In germline, CDR1 is MNHNS, CDR2 SASEGT. The CDR3 runs to 15 residues. Trimming cost V 5 bases and J 8 bases; bases outside gene matches: 7. CDR3 amino acids: CASSFSGGALGELFF. CDR3 nucleotides: TGTGCCAGCAGTTTTAGCGGGGGGGCCTTAGGGGAGCTGTTTTTT.

The chain links TRBV6-1 to TRBJ1-2; tentative D call: TRBD1 (6 bases). V was shortened by 5 bases and J by 5 bases, with 9 bases between the two germline ends. The CDR3 consists of 12 residues. Germline lookup yields CDR1 MNHNS and CDR2 SASEGT. In nucleotides, the CDR3 is TGTGCCAGCAGTCCTCAGGGGTATGGCTACACCTTC. It codes for CASSPQGYGYTF.

This clone qualifies as large. The V gene is TRBV6-4, the J gene TRBJ2-1; 9 bases fit TRBD2. V shed 0 bases, J shed 6 bases, and the junction held 6 bases outside the gene matches. The germline gives CDR1 MRHNA, CDR2 SNTAGT. The CDR3 has 16 residues. The CDR3 here is CASSDSGGGALNEQFF. The DNA for the CDR3 is TGTGCCAGCAGTGACTCGGGCGGGGGGGCACTCAATGAGCAGTTCTTC.

This clone is medium-sized within its sample. V usage is TRBV29-1 and J usage is TRBJ1-5; D is perhaps TRBD1 (5 bases). V shed 6 bases and J shed 0 bases, with 15 bases lying between them. The CDR3 loop spans 15 amino acids. CDR1 SQVTM and CDR2 ANQGSEA come from the germline V gene. Here the CDR3 reads CSVAFQGYSNQPQHF. DNA of the CDR3: TGCAGCGTGGCTTTCCAGGGATATAGCAATCAGCCCCAGCATTTT.

This clone was seen more than once but under ten times. This chain connects TRBV5-4 to TRBJ2-5; possibly TRBD2 for D (6 bases). The ends were cut back, 5 bases at V and 5 bases at J, with 19 bases in the middle. From germline, CDR1 is SGHNT and CDR2 YYREEE (reference sequence). This CDR3 comprises 15 residues. The CDR3 DNA reads TGTGCCAGCAGGGTCGGACTACTCGCCTGGGAGACCCAGTACTTC. It codes for CASRVGLLAWETQYF.

The rearrangement uses TRBV11-3 and TRBJ2-1; 7 bases fit TRBD2. The CDR3 sequence is 17 residues long. The junction had 7 bases not matched to a gene; V was cut back by 1 base and J by 1 base. Germline CDR1 reads SGHNT; CDR2 reads YENEEA. The CDR3, as DNA: TGTGCCAGCAGCTTAGCGGGGGGTCGGGGGTCCTACAATGAGCAGTTCTTC. Translation gives CASSLAGGRGSYNEQFF.

The J gene is TRBJ2-5, the V gene TRBV9; tentative D call: TRBD1 (6 bases). The CDR3 runs 15 residues. V dropped 0 bases and J dropped 7 bases, with 16 bases sitting between them. The germline gives CDR1 SGDLS, CDR2 YYNGEE. Here the CDR3 DNA reads TGTGCCAGCAGCGTAGCGGGACACCCTTCAGGGACCCAGTACTTC. This codes for CASSVAGHPSGTQYF.

The chain couples TRBV5-1 to TRBJ1-4; D is perhaps TRBD1 (6 bases). This CDR3 is built from 17 residues. Germline V gene lookup returns CDR1 SGHRS and CDR2 YFSETQ. Trimming shortened V by 2 bases and J by 7 bases, and 21 bases separated the two germline ends. The CDR3 here is CASSFWTAAPGSEKLFF. For the CDR3, the DNA is TGCGCCAGCAGCTTCTGGACAGCGGCCCCGGGAAGTGAAAAACTGTTTTTT. The complete variable domain, with remaining parts taken from reference TRBV5-1 and TRBJ1-4, reads KAGVTQTPRYLIKTRGQQVTLSCSPISGHRSVSWYQQTPGQGLQFLFEYFSETQRNKGNFPGRFSGRQFSNSRSEMNVSTLELGDSALYLCASSFWTAAPGSEKLFFGSGTQLSVL.

This clone is labeled as medium-sized. V gene TRBV18 combines with J gene TRBJ1-1; possibly TRBD1 for D (5 bases). Germline loops: CDR1 KGHSH, CDR2 LQKENI. CDR3 length: 14 residues. V dropped 4 bases and J dropped 2 bases, with 11 bases sitting between them. In DNA, the CDR3 is TGTGCCAGCTCACGGGGACTCTCCAACACTGAAGCTTTCTTT. It translates to CASSRGLSNTEAFF.

This clone is labeled hyperexpanded. This chain joins TRBV5-6 and TRBJ1-1; D is unresolved. The CDR3 totals 14 residues. Trimming removed 0 bases from V and 2 bases from J, with 8 bases in between. Germline CDR1 SGHDT, CDR2 YYEEEE. CDR3 bases: TGTGCCAGCAGCTTGGTTGGCAGAAACACTGAAGCTTTCTTT. This sequence encodes CASSLVGRNTEAFF.

The chain has TRBV10-1 and TRBJ1-5; 11 bases map to TRBD1. Germline CDR1 and CDR2: WNHNN and SYGVQD (reference sequence). V was clipped by 5 bases and J by 9 bases; unmatched bases: 9. The CDR3 is 15 amino acids. The CDR3 is CASSTGTGGGGPQHF. DNA for the CDR3: TGCGCCAGCAGTACCGGGACAGGGGGTGGGGGGCCCCAGCATTTT.

This clone is labeled medium-sized. The V call is TRBV28, the J call TRBJ1-5; possibly TRBD1 for D (6 bases). V was trimmed by 8 bases and J by 6 bases, leaving 26 bases between them. This CDR3 has 17 amino acids. The germline CDR1 and CDR2 sequences are MDHEN and SYDVKM. The CDR3 sequence is CASPPTLGQPPGQPQHF. The CDR3 coding sequence is TGTGCCAGCCCCCCGACCCTCGGACAGCCTCCCGGTCAGCCCCAGCATTTT.

This clone has a handful of counts. V gene TRBV28 combines with J gene TRBJ2-2, with TRBD1 as a possible D gene (5 bases). V dropped 6 bases and J dropped 5 bases, with 10 bases sitting between them. This CDR3 comprises 13 residues. The V gene's germline CDR1 is MDHEN and CDR2 SYDVKM. The CDR3 loop is CASSLSGTGELFF. The DNA for the CDR3 is TGTGCCAGCAGCCTTTCAGGGACCGGGGAGCTGTTTTTT.

By its share, this clone is medium-sized (0.01 to 0.1%). The chain is built from TRBV5-1 and TRBJ1-2; tentatively, D is TRBD1 (5 bases). The V end lost 0 bases, the J end lost 2 bases, and 11 bases lay between the germline ends. The CDR3 sequence is 15 residues long. The germline gives CDR1 SGHRS, CDR2 YFSETQ. CDR3: CASSLASQGNYGYTF. As DNA, the CDR3 is TGCGCCAGCAGCTTGGCCTCCCAGGGCAACTATGGCTACACCTTC.

The chain recombines TRBV27 with TRBJ1-5; the match to TRBD1 covers 8 bases. The CDR3 has 13 amino acids. V shed 8 bases, J shed 10 bases, and the junction held 10 bases outside the gene matches. In germline, CDR1 is MNHEY, CDR2 SMNVEV (reference sequence). Here the CDR3 reads CASGVGQGLPQHF. The CDR3, as DNA: TGTGCCAGCGGAGTCGGACAGGGTTTACCCCAGCATTTT.

The chain carries TRBV18 and TRBJ2-1, with D maybe TRBD2 (6 bases). In germline, CDR1 is KGHSH, CDR2 LQKENI. CDR3 length: 16 amino acids. V lost 1 base, J lost 4 bases, and 14 bases lay in between. The CDR3 is CASSPRLASAYNEQFF. CDR3 nucleotides: TGTGCCAGCTCACCACGTCTAGCGTCAGCATACAATGAGCAGTTCTTC.

This chain links TRBV19 with TRBJ2-5; weak D call: TRBD2 (6 bases). The J call may be in error: the DNA end matches TRBJ2-7 better. The germline V gene has CDR1 LNHDA and CDR2 SQIVND (reference sequence). The CDR3 runs to 16 residues. The CDR3 region is CASSIGPTGRVHEQYF. In nucleotides, the CDR3 is TGTGCCAGTAGTATCGGACCCACCGGGAGAGTACACGAGCAGTACTTC.

CDR3 sequence reads: CASSARKQVADSPLHF. As DNA, the CDR3 is TGTGCCAGCAGCGCAAGGAAACAGGTGGCGGATTCACCCCTCCACTTT. J is TRBJ1-6 and V is TRBV7-7; TRBD1 might be the D (5 bases). The CDR3 covers 16 residues. Germline-derived CDR1 and CDR2 are SSHAT and FNYEAQ (reference sequence). Trimming stripped 5 bases from V and 8 bases from J, with 19 bases between.

The sample holds one count of this clone. An end of the junction differs from the germline gene, which may be a read error. V is TRBV6-6 and J is TRBJ2-2; D is unclear. Germline CDR1 reads MNHNY; CDR2 reads SVGAGI (reference sequence). The CDR3 consists of 14 residues. DNA of the CDR3: TGTGCCACCAGTACGCAGATGTCAACCGGGGAGCTGTTTTTT. Its protein is CATSTQMSTGELFF.

This clone turned up a few times. V is TRBV7-9 and J is TRBJ2-1, with D tentatively TRBD2 (5 bases). The CDR3 is 18 residues long. V lost 0 bases and J 1 base, leaving 16 bases between the germline ends. The germline CDR1 and CDR2 sequences are SEHNR and FQNEAQ (reference sequence). The CDR3 DNA follows: TGTGCCAGCAGCTTAGCCCTGGATCCCTGGAGGTCCTACAATGAGCAGTTCTTC. Protein product: CASSLALDPWRSYNEQFF.

This chain joins TRBV6-5 and TRBJ1-6; possible D gene TRBD1, 6 bases. V was shortened by 5 bases and J by 6 bases, with 11 bases between the two germline ends. Germline-derived CDR1 and CDR2 are MNHEY and SVGAGI. The CDR3 runs 14 residues. This CDR3 reads CASSIQGSNSPLHF. The DNA for the CDR3 is TGTGCCAGCAGTATACAGGGAAGTAATTCACCCCTCCACTTT.

The chain carries TRBV19 and TRBJ2-1; the D gene is possibly TRBD1 (6 bases). In germline, CDR1 is LNHDA, CDR2 SQIVND (reference sequence). The CDR3 runs to 16 residues. The germline V and J ends were trimmed by 2 bases and 0 bases, with 11 bases remaining between them. CDR3 nucleotides: TGTGCCAGTAGTATAACAACAGGGAGCTCCTACAATGAGCAGTTCTTC. Amino acids: CASSITTGSSYNEQFF.

The rearrangement joins TRBV7-9 to TRBJ2-5, with 8 bases fitting TRBD1. Germline lookup yields CDR1 SEHNR and CDR2 FQNEAQ (reference sequence). The CDR3 consists of 18 residues. Trimming at V came to 3 bases and at J to 4 bases, leaving 16 bases not matched to a gene. The CDR3 protein is CASSFPFGRGQTRETQYF. The CDR3 coding sequence is TGTGCCAGCAGCTTCCCGTTCGGCAGGGGGCAGACCCGAGAGACCCAGTACTTC.

This clone was seen only a few times. This chain links TRBV18 with TRBJ2-6; D gene uncertain. Germline assignment: CDR1 KGHSH and CDR2 LQKENI. The CDR3 extends over 16 amino acids. The V and J ends lost 0 bases and 0 bases respectively, with 6 bases between them. The CDR3 is CASSPPEFSGANVLTF. CDR3 bases: TGTGCCAGCTCACCACCAGAGTTCTCTGGGGCCAACGTCCTGACTTTC.